The entry below describes one TCR beta chain. As yet, its antigen is unknown. This entry is derived from a study of cytomegalovirus exposure and HLA in healthy donors. General study results and limits: Several of the most significant clusters appeared, in a later analysis, to be linked to common viral pathogens. CMV serostatus was the only immune exposure information that was available. Cytomegalovirus-associated status was assigned to roughly 160 TCR beta chains.

V lost 5 bases, J lost 0 bases, and 11 bases lay in between. The CDR3 is 15 amino acids. Per germline, CDR1 SEHNR and CDR2 FQNEAQ (reference sequence). The PCR contained 60 Vbeta and 13 Jbeta primers. This table comes from immunoSEQ multiplex PCR, and its TCRdb copy is limited to in-frame clones, with some not included. Of 50,000 or so clones in the sample, less than 75% were seen once. The sample comprised PBMCs. The chain uses TRBV7-9 and TRBJ1-3, with a possible D match to TRBD1 (5 bases). The TCR originated in a man aged 30 to 45 in good health and CMV-seronegative. As DNA, the CDR3 is TGTGCCAGCAGCCACCTGACAGACTCTGGAAACACCATATATTTT. Its protein product is CASSHLTDSGNTIYF.